A single sample gave rise to the 15 T cell receptor beta chains below, sequenced in a study of PD-1 blockade in classical Hodgkin lymphoma. Described time point: cycle 4 day 1 (C4D1), after less than 7 weeks of nivolumab. Relapses following autologous stem cell transplantation were seen in all patients, with brentuximab vedotin exposure varying. Profiled with immunoSEQ multiplex PCR; TCRdb holds only in-frame clones, not every one. The sample lists over 20,000 clones; nearly 80% were seen once. This specimen consisted of peripheral blood mononuclear cells (PBMCs), obtained before the fourth cycle of nivolumab. The receptors were sampled from a human donor with classical Hodgkin lymphoma.

This clone appeared a single time. The V gene is TRBV5-1, the J gene TRBJ1-3, with D perhaps matching TRBD1 (6 bases). Germline V gene data show CDR1 as SGHRS and CDR2 as YFSETQ. The CDR3 consists of 17 residues. V was cut by 2 bases and J by 0 bases, with 15 bases left in between. This chain's CDR3 is CASSLGAGALSGNTIYF. CDR3 DNA sequence: TGCGCCAGCAGCTTAGGCGCAGGGGCTCTCTCTGGAAACACCATATATTTT.

V gene TRBV30 combines with J gene TRBJ1-4; tentative D call: TRBD1 (5 bases). Germline V gene sequence: CDR1 GTSNPN, CDR2 SVGIG (reference sequence). This CDR3 is 14 amino acids long. Trimming took 2 bases from V and 6 from J, leaving 13 bases between them. CDR3 sequence reads: CAWSKGHSDEKLFF. The CDR3 bases are TGTGCCTGGAGTAAGGGGCACAGTGATGAAAAACTGTTTTTT. Drawing the rest from reference TRBV30 and TRBJ1-4, the complete variable domain is SQTIHQWPATLVQPVGSPLSLECTVEGTSNPNLYWYRQAAGRGLQLLFYSVGIGQISSEVPQNLSASRPQDRQFILSSKKLLLSDSGFYLCAWSKGHSDEKLFFGSGTQLSVL.

A single count supports this clone. The chain recombines TRBV19 with TRBJ1-6, with D possibly matching TRBD1 (6 bases). The germline CDR1 and CDR2 sequences are LNHDA and SQIVND (reference sequence). Trimming removed 4 bases from V and 8 bases from J, with 9 bases in between. The CDR3 runs 13 residues. The CDR3 spells CASSNSGDSPLHF. The CDR3 nucleotides read TGTGCCAGTAGTAATTCAGGGGATTCACCCCTCCACTTT.

CDR3: CASTHGQGYTF. As DNA, the CDR3 is TGTGCCAGTACCCATGGGCAGGGCTACACCTTC. The rearrangement links TRBV19 to TRBJ1-2; D gene ambiguous. Germline V gene data show CDR1 as LNHDA and CDR2 as SQIVND (reference sequence). The ends were cut back, 7 bases at V and 8 bases at J, with 11 bases in the middle. The CDR3 loop spans 11 amino acids.

This chain joins TRBV11-3 and TRBJ2-2; TRBD2 matches at 14 bases. From germline, CDR1 is SGHNT and CDR2 YENEEA. After removal of 5 bases from V and 7 bases from J, the junction contained 3 bases not matched to a gene. This CDR3 contains 15 residues. The CDR3 region has the DNA TGTGCCAGCAGCACTGGACTAGCGGGAGGCGGGGAGCTGTTTTTT. It yields the protein CASSTGLAGGGELFF.

The genes are TRBV15 and TRBJ2-4, with D perhaps being TRBD1 or TRBD2 (5 bases each). The length of the CDR3 is 16 residues. Germline V gene lookup returns CDR1 LNHNV and CDR2 YYDKDF (reference sequence). V lost 4 bases, J lost 1 base, and 14 bases lay in between. The DNA of the CDR3 is TGTGCCACCAGCACGCAGGGTTGGGAGGCCAAAAACATTCAGTACTTC. It is translated as CATSTQGWEAKNIQYF.

The genes are TRBV19 and TRBJ2-2, with D perhaps matching TRBD1 (7 bases). Germline V gene lookup returns CDR1 LNHDA and CDR2 SQIVND (reference sequence). CDR3 length: 15 amino acids. V was cut by 7 bases and J by 2 bases, with 14 bases left in between. CDR3 coding DNA: TGTGCCAGTACCGGGGGACAGATAAACACCGGGGAGCTGTTTTTT. Amino acid sequence: CASTGGQINTGELFF.

This sequence joins TRBV13 and TRBJ2-1; 11 positions match TRBD2. The germline V gene has CDR1 PRHDT and CDR2 FYEKMQ (reference sequence). J was trimmed by 4 bases and V by 4 bases; bases with no gene match: 15. The CDR3 extends over 19 amino acids. The CDR3 sequence: CASSSRRLAGGKWYNEQFF. Here the CDR3 DNA reads TGTGCCAGCAGCTCCCGTCGGCTAGCGGGAGGAAAATGGTACAATGAGCAGTTCTTC.

CDR3 amino acids: CASSFLASGVSGELFF. Here the CDR3 DNA reads TGTGCCAGCAGTTTTCTGGCTTCGGGGGTGTCCGGGGAGCTGTTTTTT. V and J are TRBV27 and TRBJ2-2; weak D call: TRBD2 (6 bases). V gave up 3 bases and J gave up 6 bases, with 17 bases separating them. The CDR3 length is 16 residues. Per the germline V gene, CDR1 is MNHEY and CDR2 is SMNVEV (reference sequence).

This chain uses TRBV23-1 with TRBJ2-3; D is perhaps TRBD2 (5 bases). TRBV23-1 is identified as an open reading frame with a role that is uncertain. The CDR3 is 17 residues long. The V end was cut by 3 bases, the J end by 1 base, with 17 bases between. CDR3: CASSQEEGLPCTDTQYF. DNA for the CDR3: TGCGCCAGCAGTCAGGAAGAAGGACTTCCTTGCACAGATACGCAGTATTTT.

CDR3 sequence (DNA): TGTGCCAGCAGTGACCGCCAGGGGAACACTGAAGCTTTCTTT. Protein product: CASSDRQGNTEAFF. The chain recombines TRBV25-1 with TRBJ1-1, with D perhaps TRBD1 (5 bases). V shed 3 bases and J shed 1 base, with 9 bases lying between them. Germline V lookup: CDR1 MGHDK, CDR2 SYGVNS. The length of the CDR3 is 14 residues.

This clone appeared a single time. This CDR3 is also generated by other DNA sequences in the sample. V is TRBV27 and J is TRBJ2-2; possibly TRBD1 for D (7 bases). Per the germline V gene, CDR1 is MNHEY and CDR2 is SMNVEV (reference sequence). CDR3 length equals 16 residues. Deletions cut 4 bases from V and 0 bases from J, with 12 bases between. The CDR3 DNA sequence: TGTGCCAGCAGTTCCCAGGGGGGATCGAACACCGGGGAGCTGTTTTTT. This codes for CASSSQGGSNTGELFF.

This sequence joins TRBV13 and TRBJ1-4; 7 bases are shared with TRBD1. Per germline, CDR1 PRHDT and CDR2 FYEKMQ (reference sequence). V lost 5 bases to trimming and J lost 7 bases; unmatched junction nucleotides: 4. The CDR3 spans 13 residues. DNA of the CDR3: TGTGCCAGCAGCCTCCGGGACAGTGAAAAACTGTTTTTT. Its translation: CASSLRDSEKLFF.

A few counts support this clone. This sequence joins TRBV18 and TRBJ2-7; 9 bases are a match to TRBD1. Germline V gene data show CDR1 as KGHSH and CDR2 as LQKENI. The J segment lost 2 bases and the V segment lost 1 base, leaving 9 bases of the junction unmatched. The CDR3 has 17 residues. The CDR3 here is CASSPLQGAMGAYEQYF. For the CDR3, the DNA is TGTGCCAGCTCACCACTACAGGGGGCAATGGGGGCCTACGAGCAGTACTTC. Supplemented by reference TRBV18 and TRBJ2-7, the full variable domain reads NAGVMQNPRHLVRRRGQEARLRCSPMKGHSHVYWYRQLPEEGLKFMVYLQKENIIDESGMPKERFSAEFPKEGPSILRIQQVVRGDSAAYFCASSPLQGAMGAYEQYFGPGTRLTVT.

The chain carries TRBV28 and TRBJ2-7, with D tentatively TRBD2 (6 bases). Per germline, CDR1 MDHEN and CDR2 SYDVKM. V gave up 2 bases and J gave up 2 bases, with 31 bases separating them. This CDR3 has 21 residues. The CDR3 nucleotides are TGTGCCAGCAGTTTAACCTCTCTCAATCTTCCCACGAGCGGGCGGGCCTACGAGCAGTACTTC. Protein: CASSLTSLNLPTSGRAYEQYF.